The clone carrying this T cell receptor (beta chain) was picked up many times. Its antigen is not identified. This entry belongs to a study of neurological immune-mediated disorders. Germline values: CDR1 SEHNR, CDR2 FQNEAQ (reference sequence). V was clipped by 5 bases and J by 0 bases, with 8 bases between them. The CDR3 extends over 13 amino acids. The study built unsorted libraries from 2 million PBMCs kept at -80 C. It was by 5'RACE with 10-nucleotide random UMIs that the cDNA was made. TCRdb re-derived calls from the 5' RACE reads in MiXCR, one entry per CDR3 protein. The sample includes over 35,000 distinct CDR3 sequences, about 2.5% of them seen just once. Whole-study findings and limits: Clinical and MRI features did not associate with the cluster found in multiple sclerosis patients.

The specimen was PBMCs. This chain connects TRBV7-9 to TRBJ2-7; TRBD1 might be the D (5 bases). This clonotype originated in a young man with multiple sclerosis. This chain's CDR3 is CASSRQPSYEQYF. In DNA form, the CDR3 reads TGTGCCAGCAGCAGACAGCCCTCCTACGAGCAGTACTTC.